What follows are 18 T cell receptor beta chains derived from one specimen sequenced in a study of blood T cell repertoires in COVID-19. Only in-frame clones appear in the TCRdb table, and some are missing; sequencing was by immunoSEQ multiplex PCR. This table has more than 300,000 clones, about nine tenths appearing once. The sequenced material came from PBMCs or T cells enriched from blood (not recorded which). Receptors were obtained from a woman aged 18-35 years who had recovered from COVID-19.

The V gene is TRBV18, the J gene TRBJ2-7, with 9 bases aligning to TRBD1. The CDR3 sequence is 14 residues long. Trimming removed 2 bases from V and 6 bases from J; junction bases left unmatched: 5. Looked up from germline, CDR1 is KGHSH and CDR2 is LQKENI. In DNA form, the CDR3 reads TGTGCCAGCTCACCAAGGACAGGGGAAGGCGAGCAGTACTTC. Translation gives CASSPRTGEGEQYF.

J is TRBJ2-2 and V is TRBV2; 9 bases map to TRBD2. Germline-derived CDR1 and CDR2 are SNHLY and FYNNEI. The CDR3 has 13 amino acids. The V segment lost 7 bases and the J segment 5 bases; nucleotides outside the gene matches: 2. In DNA form, the CDR3 reads TGTGCCAGCAAGGCGGGAGGGACCGGGGAGCTGTTTTTT. Its protein product is CASKAGGTGELFF. The variable domain in full, with the rest retrieved from reference TRBV2 and TRBJ2-2, is EPEVTQTPSHQVTQMGQEVILRCVPISNHLYFYWYRQILGQKVEFLVSFYNNEISEKSEIFDDQFSVERPDGSNFTLKIRSTKLEDSAMYFCASKAGGTGELFFGEGSRLTVL.

V usage is TRBV5-6 and J usage is TRBJ1-3, with no clear D. The V gene's germline CDR1 is SGHDT and CDR2 YYEEEE. The CDR3 has 16 residues. V was cut by 0 bases and J by 0 bases, with 10 bases left in between. CDR3 nucleotide sequence: TGTGCCAGCAGCTTGGGAGGTGCGGGCTCTGGAAACACCATATATTTT. Protein: CASSLGGAGSGNTIYF. Based on the CDR3 plus reference TRBV5-6 and TRBJ1-3, the full variable domain is DAGVTQSPTHLIKTRGQQVTLRCSPKSGHDTVSWYQQALGQGPQFIFQYYEEEERQRGNFPDRFSGHQFPNYSSELNVNALLLGDSALYLCASSLGGAGSGNTIYFGEGSWLTVV.

The V call is TRBV6-2 or TRBV6-3, the J call TRBJ2-7; TRBD2 matches at 8 bases. Germline V CDR1 and CDR2: MNHEY, SVGEGT. The trim removed 6 bases at V and 2 bases at J, leaving 9 bases unmatched. The CDR3 is made up of 15 amino acids. CDR3 DNA sequence: TGTGCCAGCAGCACCGGGACTAGTATCCCCTACGAGCAGTACTTC. It specifies CASSTGTSIPYEQYF.

The chain has TRBV20-1 and TRBJ2-5; 7 positions match TRBD2. The V gene's germline CDR1 is DFQATT and CDR2 SNEGSKA (reference sequence). With V trimmed by 3 bases and J by 7 bases, 2 bases remained unmatched. The CDR3 length is 11 residues. For the CDR3, the DNA is TGCAGTGCTAGGGGACTAACGACCCAGTACTTC. Translating gives CSARGLTTQYF.

The chain joins TRBV5-1 to TRBJ1-2; D is perhaps TRBD1 (6 bases). Trimming cost V 4 bases and J 7 bases, with 17 bases left between them. This CDR3 is built from 14 residues. Germline lookup yields CDR1 SGHRS and CDR2 YFSETQ. The CDR3 nucleotides read TGCGCCAGCAGCCCGACGAACAGGGATGGTGGCTACACCTTC. It translates to CASSPTNRDGGYTF.

The CDR3, as DNA: TGTGCCAGTAGTCGGTTCGGACTAGCGGGAGTCTCAGATACGCAGTATTTT. It codes for CASSRFGLAGVSDTQYF. The V call is TRBV19, the J call TRBJ2-3; 13 nucleotides match TRBD2. The CDR3 length is 17 residues. V trimming: 5 bases; J trimming: 4 bases; junction bases outside the gene matches: 9. Germline assignment: CDR1 LNHDA and CDR2 SQIVND (reference sequence).

This chain's CDR3 is CAISLEETNYGYTF. DNA of the CDR3: TGTGCCATCAGCCTAGAAGAAACTAACTATGGCTACACCTTC. This chain links TRBV10-3 with TRBJ1-2, with no clear D. Germline assignment: CDR1 ENHRY and CDR2 SYGVKD. CDR3 length equals 14 residues. V lost 6 bases, J lost 0 bases, and 11 bases lay in between.

This clone turned up a few times. The chain carries TRBV6-4 and TRBJ1-5, with TRBD1 identical over 8 bases. V was pared by 4 bases and J by 0 bases, with 2 bases of the junction left unmatched. Germline values: CDR1 MRHNA, CDR2 SNTAGT. The CDR3 runs to 15 residues. CDR3 DNA sequence: TGTGCCAGCAGTGGGACAGGGAATAGCAATCAGCCCCAGCATTTT. Translated, it gives CASSGTGNSNQPQHF.

The J gene is TRBJ2-2, the V gene TRBV19, with 7 bases aligning to TRBD1. Germline values: CDR1 LNHDA, CDR2 SQIVND (reference sequence). The CDR3 loop spans 17 amino acids. J lost 4 bases, V lost 4 bases, and 12 bases had no gene match. DNA for the CDR3: TGTGCCAGTAGTACAACCTCGACAGGGTATTTCACCGGGGAGCTGTTTTTT. Protein sequence: CASSTTSTGYFTGELFF.

V usage is TRBV7-9 and J usage is TRBJ1-5; the match to TRBD1 covers 10 bases. The CDR3 contains 15 residues. Germline V lookup: CDR1 SEHNR, CDR2 FQNEAQ (reference sequence). J lost 4 bases, V lost 1 base, and 1 base had no gene match. CDR3 sequence reads: CASSLGGQGNQPQHF. CDR3 coding DNA: TGTGCCAGCAGCTTAGGGGGACAGGGGAATCAGCCCCAGCATTTT. Full variable domain (rest looked up from reference TRBV7-9 and TRBJ1-5): DTGVSQNPRHKITKRGQNVTFRCDPISEHNRLYWYRQTLGQGPEFLTYFQNEAQLEKSRLLSDRFSAERPKGSFSTLEIQRTEQGDSAMYLCASSLGGQGNQPQHFGDGTRLSIL.

There are a few counts of this clone. The chain recombines TRBV28 with TRBJ2-1, with TRBD2 matching over 10 bases. The CDR3 has 17 residues. V lost 5 bases, J lost 4 bases, and 11 bases stayed unmatched. In germline, CDR1 is MDHEN, CDR2 SYDVKM. The CDR3, as DNA: TGTGCCAGCAGTCCACCGACTAGCGGGTTTGAATACAATGAGCAGTTCTTC. Its translation: CASSPPTSGFEYNEQFF.

This chain uses TRBV28 with TRBJ1-2; D is uncertain. In germline, CDR1 is MDHEN, CDR2 SYDVKM. Deletions cut 5 bases from V and 0 bases from J, with 10 bases between. The CDR3 covers 14 residues. CDR3 DNA: TGTGCCAGCAGTACAGCCTTTTCTAACTATGGCTACACCTTC. Residues: CASSTAFSNYGYTF.

The chain links TRBV27 to TRBJ1-2, with a weak D call TRBD1 (6 bases). Between the trimmed V and J ends, which lost 6 bases and 3 bases, there was a span of 17 bases. This CDR3 spans 15 amino acids. CDR1 and CDR2 from the germline V gene are MNHEY and SMNVEV (reference sequence). CDR3 DNA: TGTGCCAGCAGCAGTTGGAACAGGGATGACTATGGCTACACCTTC. Translation gives CASSSWNRDDYGYTF.

The chain carries TRBV7-9 and TRBJ2-7, with TRBD2 matching 9 bases. Germline CDR1 SEHNR, CDR2 FQNEAQ (reference sequence). The V and J ends lost 4 bases and 5 bases, in that order; junction bases with no gene match: 18. The CDR3 runs 18 residues. This chain's CDR3 is CASSSLIRVAGGPNEQYF. The CDR3, as DNA: TGTGCCAGCAGCTCCTTGATCCGGGTTGCGGGAGGGCCCAACGAGCAGTACTTC.

This clone appeared a single time. CDR3 residues: CASSVDTKGQQPQHF. In nucleotides, the CDR3 is TGTGCCAGCAGTGTGGACACCAAAGGGCAGCAGCCCCAGCATTTT. This chain links TRBV2 with TRBJ1-5; D may be TRBD1 (5 bases). Germline loops: CDR1 SNHLY, CDR2 FYNNEI. The CDR3 runs 15 residues. The V gene lost 4 bases and the J gene lost 7 bases, with 17 bases spanning the gap.

The chain links TRBV2 to TRBJ2-7, with 7 bases matching TRBD1. V trimming: 9 bases; J trimming: 1 base; junction bases outside the gene matches: 3. The germline V gene has CDR1 SNHLY and CDR2 FYNNEI. There are 12 residues in the CDR3. CDR3 in amino acids: CASEQGSYEQYF. The DNA for the CDR3 is TGTGCCAGTGAACAGGGGTCCTACGAGCAGTACTTC.

The chain uses TRBV27 and TRBJ2-2; 8 bases map to TRBD1. The CDR3 is 14 residues long. CDR1 is MNHEY, CDR2 SMNVEV, per germline (reference sequence). After removal of 7 bases from V and 4 bases from J, the junction contained 5 bases not matched to a gene. The CDR3 DNA follows: TGTGCCAGCACGACGGGACAGGTCACCGGGGAGCTGTTTTTT. It encodes CASTTGQVTGELFF.